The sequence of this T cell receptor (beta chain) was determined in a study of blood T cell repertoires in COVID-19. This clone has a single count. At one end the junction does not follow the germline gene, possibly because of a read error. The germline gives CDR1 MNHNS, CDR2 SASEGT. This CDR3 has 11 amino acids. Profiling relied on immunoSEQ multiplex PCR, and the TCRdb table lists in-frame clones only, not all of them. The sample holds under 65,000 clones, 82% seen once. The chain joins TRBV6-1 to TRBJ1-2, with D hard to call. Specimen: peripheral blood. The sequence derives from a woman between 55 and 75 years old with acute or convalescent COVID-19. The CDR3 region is CASSELAGNIF. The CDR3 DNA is TGTGCCAGCAGTGAACTAGCTGGGAACATTTTC.